The clone carrying this TCR beta chain turned up a few times. The CDR3 is made up of 15 amino acids. Germline loops: CDR1 MNHGY, CDR2 SVAAGI. Trimming took 2 bases from V and 6 from J; bases not matched to a gene: 5. The data stem from a study of tumor and adjacent non-tumor tissue in lung cancer. Background on the study: There were around eleven adenocarcinoma, a couple of squamous cell carcinoma and 1 small cell lung cancer cases.

RNA was extracted from bulk tissue without any cell sorting. TCRbeta libraries were built with three rounds of nested PCR, modified from ARM-PCR. TCRdb re-called the multiplex PCR reads through MiXCR, storing one row per CDR3 protein. The sample lists 120,000 or so distinct CDR3 sequences, 66% seen once, with 9.5% to 15% in the top ten. Sequences were obtained from lung tumor tissue. The TCR originated in a man aged 25-40 years with non-small cell lung cancer. V is TRBV6-9 and J is TRBJ1-5, with 9 bases that match TRBD1. This CDR3 is CASSYRDRVSQPQHF. For the CDR3, the DNA is TGTGCCAGCAGTTATAGGGACAGGGTTAGTCAGCCCCAGCATTTT.